The 22 T cell receptor beta chains presented below share a single source sample, sequenced in a study of T-cell memory formation after mild COVID-19. TCRdb reprocessed the 5' RACE reads via MiXCR and lists one record per CDR3 protein. Of a few hundred thousand distinct CDR3 sequences in the sample, 28% were seen once. Sequenced material: PBMCs or a T cell subset sorted from them (not recorded which). These receptors originate from an adult woman who had mild COVID-19 (a few samples of this study predate the infection). Cell type and time point are not known.

V usage is TRBV7-8 and J usage is TRBJ2-5; the D gene is possibly TRBD2 (6 bases). The CDR3 spans 17 residues. V shed 1 base and J shed 3 bases, with 18 bases lying between them. Germline V CDR1 and CDR2: SGHVS, FQNEAQ. The CDR3 DNA is TGTGCCAGCAGCTTAGTGTTTTCGGGGGAACAGAAAGAGACCCAGTACTTC. Translated, it gives CASSLVFSGEQKETQYF.

This clonotype was observed a few times. The J gene is TRBJ2-7, the V gene TRBV5-1; D assignment may be TRBD1 or TRBD2 (5 bases each). Germline CDR1 and CDR2: SGHRS and YFSETQ. Trimming removed 2 bases from V and 7 bases from J, with 16 bases in between. CDR3 length equals 14 residues. CDR3 in DNA: TGCGCCAGCAGCTTCGGGACGAGCAAGTGGGAGCAGTACTTC. Protein sequence: CASSFGTSKWEQYF.

In this sample, this clonotype turned up once. The chain combines TRBV29-1 with TRBJ1-1; D call uncertain. The length of the CDR3 is 13 residues. V lost 4 bases to trimming and J lost 0 bases, with 9 bases between them. Germline values: CDR1 SQVTM, CDR2 ANQGSEA. The CDR3 nucleotides read TGCAGCGTTGTGGGTACACTGAACACTGAAGCTTTCTTT. It specifies CSVVGTLNTEAFF.

There are a few counts of this clonotype. This chain connects TRBV19 to TRBJ2-1; no clear D. V gave up 6 bases and J gave up 0 bases, with 18 bases separating them. Per germline, CDR1 LNHDA and CDR2 SQIVND (reference sequence). This CDR3 contains 17 residues. CDR3 nucleotide sequence: TGTGCCAGTAGGAAAGGTCGCGTTAAAAGCTCCTACAATGAGCAGTTCTTC. Translation: CASRKGRVKSSYNEQFF.

V gene TRBV3-1 combines with J gene TRBJ1-1, with 8 nucleotides matching TRBD1. CDR3 length: 14 residues. Trimming at V came to 6 bases and at J to 3 bases, leaving 6 bases not matched to a gene. The germline gives CDR1 LGHDT, CDR2 YNNKEL (reference sequence). CDR3 protein: CASRRTGIYTEAFF. The CDR3 coding sequence is TGTGCCAGCAGGCGGACAGGGATCTACACTGAAGCTTTCTTT.

The chain couples TRBV14 to TRBJ1-2; D is undetermined. The V and J ends lost 3 bases and 5 bases respectively, with 16 bases between them. The CDR3 is 15 residues long. Germline loops: CDR1 SGHDN, CDR2 FVKESK. The CDR3 nucleotides read TGTGCCAGCAGCCATCGAGCTTCGGCGCTGTATGGCTACACCTTC. It codes for CASSHRASALYGYTF.

V is TRBV7-9 and J is TRBJ2-7; D gene unclear. Trimming removed 3 bases from V and 7 bases from J, with 10 bases in between. The CDR3 sequence is 12 residues long. Per germline, CDR1 SEHNR and CDR2 FQNEAQ (reference sequence). CDR3 nucleotide sequence: TGTGCCAGCAGCTTTTCTCTGGGGGAGCAGTACTTC. The encoded protein is CASSFSLGEQYF.

This clonotype was picked up a small number of times. This rearrangement joins TRBV12-3 or TRBV12-4 to TRBJ1-1; no clear D gene. The germline V and J ends were trimmed by 5 bases and 8 bases, with 18 bases remaining between them. The CDR3 loop spans 14 amino acids. CDR3 nucleotides: TGTGCCAGCAGTCCACCTAGGCCGCCTCGGGAAGCTTTCTTT. Its protein is CASSPPRPPREAFF.

This chain joins TRBV5-6 and TRBJ1-4; 8 positions match TRBD1. Germline V gene lookup returns CDR1 SGHDT and CDR2 YYEEEE. V gave up 4 bases and J gave up 2 bases; unmatched junction bases: 10. The CDR3 length is 17 residues. The CDR3 region has the DNA TGTGCCAGCAGCCTGAGGACAGGGTCATCGACTAATGAAAAACTGTTTTTT. Translation gives CASSLRTGSSTNEKLFF.

The chain uses TRBV9 and TRBJ2-1; D perhaps matches TRBD1 (6 bases). The CDR3 totals 15 residues. Germline CDR1 and CDR2: SGDLS and YYNGEE. Between the trimmed V and J ends, which lost 3 bases and 2 bases, there was a span of 12 bases. The CDR3 sequence: CASSAGQQTYNEQFF. As DNA, the CDR3 is TGTGCCAGCAGCGCAGGACAGCAGACCTACAATGAGCAGTTCTTC.

This clonotype was observed a few times. The rearrangement joins TRBV27 to TRBJ1-1; TRBD1 is a possible D gene (6 bases). The V and J ends lost 8 bases and 3 bases respectively, with 16 bases between them. The CDR3 is 14 amino acids. Germline V lookup: CDR1 MNHEY, CDR2 SMNVEV (reference sequence). The CDR3 DNA reads TGTGCCAGCGGGTGGACAGAGGGTTACACTGAAGCTTTCTTT. This gives the protein CASGWTEGYTEAFF.

The chain links TRBV15 to TRBJ1-1; 9 nucleotides line up with TRBD1. The CDR3 spans 13 residues. The trim removed 0 bases at V and 11 bases at J, leaving 4 bases unmatched. Germline loops: CDR1 LNHNV, CDR2 YYDKDF (reference sequence). CDR3 residues: CATSRDRDRVAFF. The CDR3 DNA reads as TGTGCCACCAGCAGAGATCGGGACAGGGTGGCTTTCTTT.

The chain links TRBV12-3 or TRBV12-4 to TRBJ2-5; no firm D call. This CDR3 region has 14 residues. Trimming removed 3 bases from V and 1 base from J, with 9 bases in between. CDR3 nucleotide sequence: TGTGCCAGCAGTTTGTTGGACCTCCAAGAGACCCAGTACTTC. Protein sequence: CASSLLDLQETQYF.

V usage is TRBV4-1 and J usage is TRBJ2-7; TRBD2 agrees at 11 bases. Trimming cost V 0 bases and J 12 bases; bases outside gene matches: 10. The V gene's germline CDR1 is MGHRA and CDR2 YSYEKL. The CDR3 runs to 15 residues. DNA of the CDR3: TGCGCCAGCAGCCAAGAAGTGGCTAGCGGGAGGCCTCCGTACTTC. This gives the protein CASSQEVASGRPPYF.

The chain is built from TRBV7-8 and TRBJ2-2; D is unresolved. The CDR3 runs to 14 residues. The V and J ends lost 4 bases and 3 bases respectively, with 9 bases between them. CDR1 SGHVS and CDR2 FQNEAQ come from the germline V gene. As DNA, the CDR3 is TGTGCCAGCAGCTCCGGGCCTGACACCGGGGAGCTGTTTTTT. It translates to CASSSGPDTGELFF.

This clonotype was counted between two and nine times. The chain carries TRBV7-3 and TRBJ2-2; D not certain. CDR1 and CDR2 from the germline V gene are SGHTA and FQGTGA. The CDR3 length is 14 residues. Trimming removed 3 bases at V and 4 bases at J, with 9 bases between. The CDR3 nucleotides read TGTGCCAGCAGCTTGTTCCAGTCCACCGGGGAGCTGTTTTTT. Encoded protein: CASSLFQSTGELFF.

This clonotype occurred a few times. V usage is TRBV28 and J usage is TRBJ2-5; the D gene is possibly TRBD2 (7 bases). This CDR3 is built from 13 residues. Germline lookup yields CDR1 MDHEN and CDR2 SYDVKM. Trimming pared 4 bases from V and 5 bases from J, leaving 11 bases between. Here the CDR3 reads CASSWGGRETQYF. CDR3 nucleotides: TGTGCCAGCAGTTGGGGGGGCAGGGAGACCCAGTACTTC.

J is TRBJ1-3 and V is TRBV12-3 or TRBV12-4, with D possibly matching TRBD1 (6 bases). This CDR3 is built from 13 residues. The V gene lost 8 bases and the J gene lost 6 bases, with 14 bases spanning the gap. CDR3 in DNA: TGTGCCAGCCGAAACGCAGGGGAAAACACCATATATTTT. This encodes CASRNAGENTIYF.

This clonotype has ten or more counts. The V and J genes are TRBV5-1 and TRBJ2-3; D is unclear. Germline values: CDR1 SGHRS, CDR2 YFSETQ. The V end lost 2 bases, the J end lost 0 bases, and 7 bases lay between the germline ends. This CDR3 spans 14 amino acids. This CDR3 reads CASSLGESTDTQYF. CDR3 DNA: TGCGCCAGCAGCTTAGGCGAGAGCACAGATACGCAGTATTTT.

The chain employs TRBV5-1 and TRBJ2-3; 7 bases map to TRBD1. In germline, CDR1 is SGHRS, CDR2 YFSETQ. CDR3 length equals 15 residues. The junction had 4 bases not matched to a gene; V was cut back by 3 bases and J by 0 bases. CDR3 DNA: TGCGCCAGCAGCTGGGACAGAGCTAGCACAGATACGCAGTATTTT. Amino acids: CASSWDRASTDTQYF.

Only a few counts were recorded for this clonotype. The rearrangement joins TRBV29-1 to TRBJ2-5; TRBD1 matches at 7 bases. The CDR3 contains 15 residues. Per the germline V gene, CDR1 is SQVTM and CDR2 is ANQGSEA. The V and J ends lost 5 bases and 0 bases, in that order; junction bases with no gene match: 9. The CDR3 bases are TGCAGCGTTAACCACGGACAGGCGTACCAAGAGACCCAGTACTTC. Its protein product is CSVNHGQAYQETQYF.

The chain has TRBV2 and TRBJ1-2; 9 bases agree with TRBD1. CDR3 length: 13 residues. Losses at the gene ends were 1 base for V and 8 bases for J; bases not matched to a gene: 2. Germline lookup yields CDR1 SNHLY and CDR2 FYNNEI. The CDR3 protein is CASSEEGQGGYTF. The CDR3 DNA reads as TGTGCCAGCAGTGAAGAGGGACAGGGAGGCTACACCTTC.